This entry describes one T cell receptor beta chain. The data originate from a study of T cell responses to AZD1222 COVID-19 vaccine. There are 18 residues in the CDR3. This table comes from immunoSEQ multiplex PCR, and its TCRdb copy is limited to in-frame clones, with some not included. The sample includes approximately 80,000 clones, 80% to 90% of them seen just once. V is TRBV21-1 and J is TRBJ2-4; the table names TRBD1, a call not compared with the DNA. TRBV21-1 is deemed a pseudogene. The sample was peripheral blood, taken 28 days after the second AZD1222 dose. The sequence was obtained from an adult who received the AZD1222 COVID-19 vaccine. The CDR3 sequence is CASSKVDEDSRSKNIQYF. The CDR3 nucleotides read TGTGCCAGCAGCAAAGTGGATGAGGACAGCCGTTCCAAAAACATTCAGTACTTC.